This T cell receptor beta chain was captured by sequencing in a study of identical twins. Study observations and caveats: Shared out-of-frame alpha sequences (those common to twins) showed excess low generation probability.

This clonotype was detected a few times. The antigen is unknown. TCRdb itself ran the 5' RACE reads through MiXCR, one entry per CDR3 protein. Counted here are more than 1.5 million distinct CDR3 sequences, 32% occurring once; the ten biggest clones make up 0.25% to 0.3%. With V trimmed by 5 bases and J by 3 bases, 4 bases remained unmatched. Germline V gene sequence: CDR1 DFQATT, CDR2 SNEGSKA (reference sequence). The CDR3 is 13 amino acids. The sequencing input was cord blood. V is TRBV20-1 and J is TRBJ2-7, with TRBD1 identical over 10 bases. The TCR comes from a newborn girl in good health. The CDR3 DNA sequence: TGCAGTGCTTCATGGACAGGGGGCTACGAGCAGTACTTC. Its protein is CSASWTGGYEQYF.